This T cell receptor (beta chain) appears in the sequencing data of a study of T cell responses to AZD1222 COVID-19 vaccine. The study's findings and limits: Within unmutated variant regions lay the reported targets of nearly half of spike-specific TCRs. Seropositive AZD1222 recipients at baseline numbered only five to seven. Possibly, clonal diversity was underestimated; donors were largely white British and included more females.

Samples with a second dose at about 4 or about 12 weeks were pooled together. Profiling relied on immunoSEQ multiplex PCR, and the TCRdb table lists in-frame clones only, not all of them. The sample includes roughly 130,000 clones, just under 95% seen only once; the top ten take 0.85% to 1.3%. In regard to this clone: The target antigen is unknown.

V was clipped by 7 bases and J by 1 base; unmatched bases: 2. Germline V lookup: CDR1 SEHNR, CDR2 FQNEAQ (reference sequence). There are 13 residues in the CDR3. This specimen was peripheral blood, taken 28 days after the second AZD1222 dose. The chain has TRBV7-9 and TRBJ1-1, with 8 bases that match TRBD1. This TCR derives from an adult who received the AZD1222 COVID-19 vaccine. The CDR3 loop is CASNGQGNTEAFF. CDR3 coding DNA: TGTGCCAGCAACGGACAGGGGAACACTGAAGCTTTCTTT.